One T cell receptor beta chain is described in this entry. No antigen is known for it. Germline CDR1 and CDR2: SEHNR and FQNEAQ (reference sequence). Germline trimming cut 1 base from V and 8 bases from J; bases unmatched to any gene: 7. CDR3 length equals 14 residues. These data are taken from a study of T cell clonotyping in hematopoietic cell transplantation. Study results and limitations: Graft donor and pretransplant recipient Inverse Simpson Index values predicted broader posttransplant TCR diversity.

Clones were read by immunoSEQ multiplex PCR, and TCRdb kept only the in-frame ones, dropping some. Of 10,000 to 15,000 clones in the sample, 70% to 80% were seen once. The sequence came from a male patient aged 55 to 70 who had an allogeneic stem cell transplant from an unrelated donor, so the T cells may come from the graft donor. Some clones in this sample may be carry-over from other donors' samples. Sequencing used peripheral blood mononuclear cells, obtained 180 days after allogeneic stem cell transplant. The V and J genes are TRBV7-9 and TRBJ1-2; 7 nucleotides agree with TRBD1. CDR3 in amino acids: CASSLGGGHGGYTF. CDR3 nucleotides: TGTGCCAGCAGCTTAGGAGGGGGCCACGGGGGCTACACCTTC. The whole variable domain, remainder taken from reference TRBV7-9 and TRBJ1-2, is DTGVSQNPRHKITKRGQNVTFRCDPISEHNRLYWYRQTLGQGPEFLTYFQNEAQLEKSRLLSDRFSAERPKGSFSTLEIQRTEQGDSAMYLCASSLGGGHGGYTFGSGTRLTVV.